These 22 T cell receptor beta chains were all obtained from the same sample, sequenced in a study of T cell responses to AZD1222 COVID-19 vaccine. Clones were sequenced by immunoSEQ multiplex PCR, and TCRdb holds only the in-frame ones, with some missing. The sample includes about 120,000 clones, about 85% seen only once; the top ten take approximately 2.6%. The source material was peripheral blood, sampled 28 days after the second AZD1222 dose. These receptors originate from an adult who received the AZD1222 COVID-19 vaccine.

This clone was detected only a few times. For the CDR3, the DNA is TGTGCCAGCAGTTTATACCCGGGACGGAGAGTCAACAATGAGCAGTTCTTC. Its translation is CASSLYPGRRVNNEQFF. The chain joins TRBV28 to TRBJ2-1; the D gene could be TRBD1 or TRBD2 (5 bases each). This CDR3 comprises 17 residues. V was trimmed by 1 base and J by 5 bases, leaving 18 bases between them. The germline V gene encodes CDR1 MDHEN and CDR2 SYDVKM.

The V call is TRBV5-8, the J call TRBJ1-5; 11 positions agree with TRBD1. The CDR3 is 16 residues long. V shed 0 bases, J shed 3 bases, and the junction held 2 bases outside the gene matches. Germline V gene data show CDR1 as SGHTS and CDR2 as YDEGEE. The CDR3 reads CASSLGTGGPNQPQHF. For the CDR3, the DNA is TGTGCCAGCAGCTTGGGGACAGGGGGCCCCAATCAGCCCCAGCATTTT.

This chain uses TRBV5-1 with TRBJ1-6, with 10 nucleotides matching TRBD1. The V and J ends lost 0 bases and 10 bases, in that order; junction bases with no gene match: 4. Germline-derived CDR1 and CDR2 are SGHRS and YFSETQ. This CDR3 is 15 amino acids long. The CDR3 DNA reads TGCGCCAGCAGCTTGGCTGGGACAGGGGACTCACCCCTCCACTTT. It is translated as CASSLAGTGDSPLHF.

This chain links TRBV4-2 with TRBJ2-2, with 11 bases fitting TRBD2. Germline V CDR1 and CDR2: LGHNA, YNFKEQ. The J segment lost 0 bases and the V segment lost 4 bases, leaving 1 base of the junction unmatched. The CDR3 loop spans 16 amino acids. The chain's CDR3 is CASSPTSGANTGELFF. In nucleotides, the CDR3 is TGTGCCAGCAGCCCGACTAGCGGGGCGAACACCGGGGAGCTGTTTTTT.

J is TRBJ1-2 and V is TRBV6-4; tentatively, D is TRBD1 (6 bases). This CDR3 is built from 13 residues. The germline CDR1 and CDR2 sequences are MRHNA and SNTAGT. V gave up 2 bases and J gave up 8 bases, with 12 bases separating them. The CDR3 DNA follows: TGTGCCAGCAGTGACCCACAGGGTAGAGGCTACACCTTC. This codes for CASSDPQGRGYTF.

The chain joins TRBV5-4 to TRBJ2-2; D remains ambiguous. Between the trimmed V and J ends, which lost 0 bases and 2 bases, there was a span of 2 bases. The CDR3 spans 13 residues. CDR1 SGHNT and CDR2 YYREEE come from the germline V gene (reference sequence). CDR3: CASSLVNTGELFF. The DNA of the CDR3 is TGTGCCAGCAGCTTGGTCAACACCGGGGAGCTGTTTTTT.

The rearrangement uses TRBV6-1 and TRBJ2-3; possibly TRBD1 or TRBD2 for D (5 bases each). CDR3 length: 15 amino acids. Germline V gene lookup returns CDR1 MNHNS and CDR2 SASEGT. The germline V and J ends were trimmed by 1 base and 0 bases, with 8 bases remaining between them. The CDR3 DNA sequence: TGTGCCAGCAGTGAAGGGTGGGGGAGCACAGATACGCAGTATTTT. Its protein product is CASSEGWGSTDTQYF.

V usage is TRBV7-2 and J usage is TRBJ1-6; D call uncertain. The germline V and J ends were trimmed by 1 base and 3 bases, with 10 bases remaining between them. The CDR3 extends over 16 amino acids. Germline values: CDR1 SGHTA, CDR2 FQGNSA. In nucleotides, the CDR3 is TGTGCCAGCAGCTTAGAGCCGGGTTTCTATAATTCACCCCTCCACTTT. Amino acid sequence: CASSLEPGFYNSPLHF.

The genes are TRBV9 and TRBJ2-2, with D possibly being TRBD1 (5 bases). The length of the CDR3 is 16 residues. CDR1 and CDR2 from the germline V gene are SGDLS and YYNGEE. V was cut by 6 bases and J by 0 bases, with 15 bases left in between. This chain's CDR3 is CASTFLGAANTGELFF. The DNA for the CDR3 is TGTGCCAGCACCTTCCTAGGGGCCGCGAACACCGGGGAGCTGTTTTTT.

In its sample, this clone was seen a few times. The chain recombines TRBV6-2 or TRBV6-3 with TRBJ2-2; D gene uncertain. Germline CDR1 is MNHEY and CDR2 is SVGEGT. CDR3 length: 12 amino acids. V was trimmed by 5 bases and J by 6 bases, leaving 7 bases between them. CDR3 sequence (DNA): TGTGCCAGCAGTCCATGGGCCGGGGAGCTGTTTTTT. This translates into CASSPWAGELFF.

The chain has TRBV7-3 and TRBJ2-7, with 7 bases aligning to TRBD1. Trimming removed 5 bases from V and 5 bases from J; junction bases left unmatched: 12. Germline V CDR1 and CDR2: SGHTA, FQGTGA. The CDR3 spans 15 residues. The CDR3 DNA is TGTGCCAGCAGCCTCACAGGGGCTAGTGCTAACGAGCAGTACTTC. It translates to CASSLTGASANEQYF.

The rearrangement uses TRBV7-5 and TRBJ1-1. TRBV7-5 is deemed a pseudogene. The CDR3 runs 17 residues. The CDR3 protein is CVRSPPMTSGLNTEAFF. The CDR3 bases are TGTGTCAGAAGCCCCCCCATGACATCGGGACTGAACACTGAAGCTTTCTTT.

The chain has TRBV7-2 and TRBJ2-7; the D gene is possibly TRBD1 (6 bases). Germline CDR1 reads SGHTA; CDR2 reads FQGNSA. Trimming took off 7 bases at V and 0 bases at J, with 13 bases between the two ends. The CDR3 contains 14 residues. The CDR3: CASKQDRNSYEQYF. The CDR3 nucleotides read TGTGCCAGCAAACAGGACAGAAACTCCTACGAGCAGTACTTC.

The chain has TRBV7-9 and TRBJ1-1; D gene uncertain. The germline CDR1 and CDR2 sequences are SEHNR and FQNEAQ (reference sequence). Trimming took off 6 bases at V and 5 bases at J, with 16 bases between the two ends. The CDR3 runs 14 residues. This CDR3 is CASRLIGVGTEAFF. The CDR3 nucleotides read TGTGCCAGCAGATTAATCGGGGTAGGGACTGAAGCTTTCTTT.

This sequence joins TRBV4-3 and TRBJ1-2; D unresolved. Germline CDR1 reads LGHNA; CDR2 reads YSLEER. This CDR3 contains 14 residues. V was trimmed by 0 bases and J by 1 base, leaving 6 bases between them. CDR3 protein: CASSQDRSNYGYTF. CDR3 DNA: TGCGCCAGCAGCCAAGATCGGAGTAACTATGGCTACACCTTC.

The chain couples TRBV3-1 (or the pseudogene TRBV3-2) to TRBJ2-5; D gene ambiguous. In germline, CDR1 is LGHDT, CDR2 YNNKEL (reference sequence). V was clipped by 5 bases and J by 4 bases, with 17 bases between them. The CDR3 has 15 amino acids. CDR3 in amino acids: CASSSRALWGETQYF. As DNA, the CDR3 is TGTGCCAGCAGCTCCCGGGCCTTGTGGGGAGAGACCCAGTACTTC.

CDR3 amino acids: CASSSPGVTSGAFF. The CDR3 nucleotides are TGTGCCAGCAGCTCTCCAGGGGTTACCAGCGGAGCTTTCTTT. This chain uses TRBV7-6 with TRBJ1-1; weak D call: TRBD1 (6 bases). The CDR3 is 14 amino acids. Trimming shortened V by 4 bases and J by 10 bases, and 19 bases separated the two germline ends. Germline V CDR1 and CDR2: SGHVS, FNYEAQ.

The V gene is TRBV5-4, the J gene TRBJ1-2; possibly TRBD1 for D (6 bases). Trimming pared 3 bases from V and 1 base from J, leaving 16 bases between. In germline, CDR1 is SGHNT, CDR2 YYREEE (reference sequence). This CDR3 is 16 amino acids long. The DNA for the CDR3 is TGTGCCAGCAGCTCAGGGGATGGGTTGGTTAACTATGGCTACACCTTC. Encoded protein: CASSSGDGLVNYGYTF.

The genes are TRBV6-2 or TRBV6-3 and TRBJ1-3, with D maybe TRBD1 (6 bases). Per the germline V gene, CDR1 is MNHEY and CDR2 is SVGEGT. This CDR3 contains 15 residues. V was pared by 4 bases and J by 0 bases, with 10 bases between. The CDR3 DNA reads as TGTGCCAGCAGTTCAGGACAGAGCTCTGGAAACACCATATATTTT. Residues: CASSSGQSSGNTIYF.

The CDR3 DNA reads as TGTGCCAGCGGATACAGGGGGCTTTATTCACCCCTCCACTTT. Translation gives CASGYRGLYSPLHF. The rearrangement links TRBV27 to TRBJ1-6, with 9 bases lining up with TRBD1. Germline trimming cut 8 bases from V and 8 bases from J; bases unmatched to any gene: 7. Germline V gene lookup returns CDR1 MNHEY and CDR2 SMNVEV (reference sequence). This CDR3 has 14 amino acids.

CDR3 protein: CASSLEGRETQYF. The CDR3 region has the DNA TGTGCCAGCAGCTTGGAGGGGAGGGAGACCCAGTACTTC. The genes are TRBV5-5 and TRBJ2-5; D may be TRBD2 (6 bases). CDR1 is SGHKS and CDR2 is YYEKEE in the germline V gene (reference sequence). Deletions cut 0 bases from V and 5 bases from J, with 8 bases between. The CDR3 has 13 amino acids.

The CDR3 protein is CASSLVVAGTPGETQYF. The CDR3 region has the DNA TGTGCCAGCAGCTTAGTGGTAGCGGGTACTCCCGGGGAGACCCAGTACTTC. The V and J genes are TRBV7-8 and TRBJ2-5; 7 bases match TRBD2. Losses at the gene ends were 1 base for V and 5 bases for J; bases not matched to a gene: 13. Germline loops: CDR1 SGHVS, CDR2 FQNEAQ. The CDR3 extends over 17 amino acids. The full variable domain, rest sourced from reference TRBV7-8 and TRBJ2-5, is GAGVSQSPRYKVAKRGQDVALRCDPISGHVSLFWYQQALGQGPEFLTYFQNEAQLDKSGLPSDRFFAERPEGSVSTLKIQRTQQEDSAVYLCASSLVVAGTPGETQYFGPGTRLLVL.